The sequence of this TCR beta chain was determined in a study of PD-1 blockade in classical Hodgkin lymphoma. Concerning this clone: Its antigen is still unknown.

Germline assignment: CDR1 MGHRA and CDR2 YSYEKL. V lost 1 base and J 5 bases, leaving 6 bases between the germline ends. The CDR3 runs 12 residues. All trial patients relapsed after autologous stem cell transplantation. Repertoires were generated with immunoSEQ multiplex PCR, while TCRdb's copy carries only in-frame clones and drops some. The table includes about 58,000 clones, approximately 90% detected once. General study findings and limits: According to reports, newly diagnosed patients had lower baseline TCR diversity than healthy donors, and relapsed/refractory patients had lower baseline TCR diversity still. CD8+ TCR diversity did not rise significantly by C4D1, unlike CD4+.

The clonotype originates from a human donor with classical Hodgkin lymphoma. This sample comprised peripheral blood mononuclear cells (PBMCs), obtained before the second cycle of nivolumab. The chain combines TRBV4-1 with TRBJ2-7, with D perhaps TRBD2 (5 bases). This chain's CDR3 is CASSQAGNEQYF. CDR3 nucleotides: TGCGCCAGCAGCCAAGCCGGGAACGAGCAGTACTTC.